The rows below give T cell receptor beta chains drawn from one sample of a study of beta chain features in type 1 diabetes. Here immunoSEQ multiplex PCR was the method, and the copy in TCRdb shows in-frame clones only, minus some. This table has about 230,000 clones, roughly 16% appearing once. Sequencing was carried out using naive CD4+ T cells from blood. The origin of the receptors is a man aged 30 to 39 with type 1 diabetes. CDR3s include the opening cysteine and the closing phenylalanine or tryptophan. The order of the fields is clone size, V gene, D gene, J gene, CDR3 DNA, CDR3 protein. The D gene is left open where the match is weak. The size entry is marked missing in some rows and otherwise reads once, few, many or a size class.

NA,TRBV7-9,NA,TRBJ2-5,TGTGCCAGCAGCTCGCAGAAACGGGCCTGGGAGACCCAGTACTTC,CASSSQKRAWETQYF
NA,TRBV5-1,NA,TRBJ2-1,TGCGCCAGCAGCTTCGACCCAGGCGGCTACAATGAGCAGTTCTTC,CASSFDPGGYNEQFF
NA,TRBV16,NA,TRBJ2-1,TGTGCCAGCAGCCAAATAAAAGGCCATGAGCAGTTCTTC,CASSQIKGHEQFF
few,TRBV18,NA,TRBJ1-1,TGTGCCAGCTCGACAGGGAACACTGAAGCTTTCTTT,CASSTGNTEAFF
few,TRBV6-5,NA,TRBJ2-5,TGTGCCAGCAGTTACGGTGTGGTAGCGAGGGCCCAGTACTTC,CASSYGVVARAQYF
few,TRBV30,NA,TRBJ1-3,TGTGCCTGGAGTGTTAATGGGGACACCATATATTTT,CAWSVNGDTIYF
NA,TRBV5-4,NA,TRBJ2-5,TGTGCCAGCAGCCCGCAGCGCCTCCAAGAGACCCAGTACTTC,CASSPQRLQETQYF
NA,TRBV2,NA,TRBJ2-7,TGTGCCAGCATTGGGACACCAAAGCCCTACGAGCAGTACTTC,CASIGTPKPYEQYF
NA,TRBV29-1,TRBD1,TRBJ1-5,TGCAGCGTCGCGGACAGGTTAGATCAGCCCCAGCATTTT,CSVADRLDQPQHF
NA,TRBV7-2,NA,TRBJ2-7,TGTGCCAGCAGCCCTCGCTTCCCTCCCTACGAGCAGTACTTC,CASSPRFPPYEQYF
NA,TRBV29-1,TRBD1,TRBJ2-5,TGCACTGGAGGCCGGGACAGCAACAAGGAAGAGACCCAGTACTTC,CTGGRDSNKEETQYF
few,TRBV27,NA,TRBJ2-7,TGTGCCAGCATTGGCTCTTCAGGGTTGCCCTACGAGCAGTACTTC,CASIGSSGLPYEQYF
NA,TRBV5-1,NA,TRBJ2-5,TGCGCCAGCAGCTTGGGAGGGTCCCAAGAGACCCAGTACTTC,CASSLGGSQETQYF
few,TRBV7-9,NA,TRBJ2-1,TGTGCCAGCAGCCTCAGGCGTTCAAGGGATGAGCAGTTCTTC,CASSLRRSRDEQFF
NA,TRBV5-1,NA,TRBJ2-7,TGCGCCAGCAGCTTGGCCTCCTACGAGCAGTACTTC,CASSLASYEQYF
NA,TRBV15,TRBD2,TRBJ2-5,TGTGCCACCGGGGAAGGGATAGCGGGGTCCCAAGAGACCCAGTACTTC,CATGEGIAGSQETQYF
NA,TRBV29-1,NA,TRBJ2-3,TGCAGCGTTGATGAGGGTTCAGATACGCAGTATTTT,CSVDEGSDTQYF